The clone carrying this T cell receptor (beta chain) occurred once. Its cognate antigen is unknown. V was cut by 3 bases and J by 6 bases, with 8 bases left in between. Germline V lookup: CDR1 SQVTM, CDR2 ANQGSEA. There are 12 residues in the CDR3. The source of the sample is a study of post-analysis software for immune sequencing data. General study points: Included in a set of about five TRBV segments more frequent in patients than controls were TRBV5-6, TRBV5-1 and TRBV20-1. Comparison with controls showed significantly lower normalized Chao1 diversity in multiple sclerosis patients. Samples sharing a preparation batch grouped tightly together when assessed by F measure.

Unique molecular identifiers had been added to the TCR beta cDNA libraries. Input populations of roughly 0.95 to 10 million T cells gave rise to approximately 480,000 cDNA molecules. TCRdb called the PCR reads again in MiXCR, with one record for every CDR3 protein. The sample carries around 700,000 distinct CDR3 sequences, around 64% recorded once. This chain joins TRBV29-1 and TRBJ2-2; perhaps TRBD1 as D (5 bases). The receptor's source is a girl aged 2 to 10 with multiple sclerosis. The sample taken for sequencing was blood. In DNA form, the CDR3 reads TGCAGCGTTGACCAGGGATCCGGGGAGCTGTTTTTT. It translates to CSVDQGSGELFF.